A single sample gave rise to the 19 T cell receptor beta chains below, sequenced in a study of blood T cell repertoires in COVID-19. Generated by immunoSEQ multiplex PCR, the TCRdb table keeps only in-frame clones and is missing some. Of approximately 200,000 clones listed, 85% to 90% are singletons. The sample comprised peripheral blood. The receptors here all came from a man aged 25-45 years with COVID-19, enrolled during active disease.

V and J are TRBV4-1 and TRBJ1-5; possible D gene TRBD1, 6 bases. The V gene's germline CDR1 is MGHRA and CDR2 YSYEKL. The CDR3 covers 20 residues. V was cut by 1 base and J by 1 base, with 23 bases left in between. The CDR3 DNA follows: TGCGCCAGCAGCCAAGCGTCCCCGGCGAGGGGGACGGAGAGCAATCAGCCCCAGCATTTT. Protein sequence: CASSQASPARGTESNQPQHF.

The chain is built from TRBV30 and TRBJ2-5; 7 bases match TRBD1. The V gene's germline CDR1 is GTSNPN and CDR2 SVGIG (reference sequence). The CDR3 sequence is 15 residues long. V lost 0 bases, J lost 0 bases, and 4 bases stayed unmatched. CDR3 in DNA: TGTGCCTGGAGTGTACAGGGGTGGTACCAAGAGACCCAGTACTTC. Its protein product is CAWSVQGWYQETQYF.

The chain is built from TRBV3-1 (or the pseudogene TRBV3-2) and TRBJ2-1; 9 bases match TRBD2. This CDR3 spans 15 amino acids. The germline V gene has CDR1 LGHDT and CDR2 YNNKEL (reference sequence). With V trimmed by 6 bases and J by 16 bases, 19 bases remained unmatched. This CDR3 reads CASRPAGGLDGAGFF. For the CDR3, the DNA is TGTGCCAGCAGACCCGCGGGGGGGTTAGACGGCGCCGGATTCTTC.

This clone was picked up one time. The rearrangement links TRBV4-2 to TRBJ1-4; D not certain. In germline, CDR1 is LGHNA, CDR2 YNFKEQ. There are 15 residues in the CDR3. V was shortened by 0 bases and J by 4 bases, with 9 bases between the two germline ends. The CDR3 DNA is TGTGCCAGCAGCCAAGAGAACATATATAATGAAAAACTGTTTTTT. Translation gives CASSQENIYNEKLFF.

The genes are TRBV12-3 or TRBV12-4 and TRBJ1-1, with D unclear. Deletions cut 7 bases from V and 7 bases from J, with 10 bases between. The CDR3 is made up of 11 amino acids. In DNA, the CDR3 is TGTGCCAGCACCCGGACTGGTGAAGCTTTCTTT. Protein sequence: CASTRTGEAFF.

V gene TRBV9 combines with J gene TRBJ2-7, with 7 bases fitting TRBD2. CDR3 size: 16 residues. Germline V gene sequence: CDR1 SGDLS, CDR2 YYNGEE. J lost 5 bases, V lost 0 bases, and 11 bases had no gene match. CDR3 nucleotide sequence: TGTGCCAGCAGCGTAGATTGGAGGGAGGGCCCCGACGAGCAGTACTTC. It codes for CASSVDWREGPDEQYF. Filled out from reference TRBV9 and TRBJ2-7, the complete variable domain reads DSGVTQTPKHLITATGQRVTLRCSPRSGDLSVYWYQQSLDQGLQFLIQYYNGEERAKGNILERFSAQQFPDLHSELNLSSLELGDSALYFCASSVDWREGPDEQYFGPGTRLTVT.

This chain joins TRBV5-1 and TRBJ2-5, with TRBD2 matching 10 bases. This CDR3 has 19 amino acids. V lost 4 bases to trimming and J lost 5 bases; unmatched junction nucleotides: 20. Germline CDR1 reads SGHRS; CDR2 reads YFSETQ. CDR3 protein: CASSPTSGGVIGGRETQYF. The DNA for the CDR3 is TGCGCCAGCAGCCCTACCAGCGGGGGGGTAATTGGAGGACGGGAGACCCAGTACTTC. The full variable domain, its missing parts supplied by reference TRBV5-1 and TRBJ2-5, is KAGVTQTPRYLIKTRGQQVTLSCSPISGHRSVSWYQQTPGQGLQFLFEYFSETQRNKGNFPGRFSGRQFSNSRSEMNVSTLELGDSALYLCASSPTSGGVIGGRETQYFGPGTRLLVL.

The J gene is TRBJ1-1, the V gene TRBV28; no reliable D call. The CDR3 spans 13 residues. In germline, CDR1 is MDHEN, CDR2 SYDVKM. V dropped 2 bases and J dropped 5 bases, with 9 bases sitting between them. The CDR3 DNA sequence: TGTGCCAGCAGTTTACCTCGGGGTACTGAAGCTTTCTTT. It codes for CASSLPRGTEAFF.

This chain uses TRBV6-2 or TRBV6-3 with TRBJ2-1; TRBD2 matches at 11 bases. CDR1 and CDR2 (germline): MNHEY, SVGEGT. The CDR3 sequence is 15 residues long. J gave up 8 bases and V 5 bases, and 8 bases lay outside the gene matches. The CDR3 DNA follows: TGTGCCAGCAGTATAGCGGGAGGGCCTTGGGATGAGCAGTTCTTC. Amino acid sequence: CASSIAGGPWDEQFF.

The chain couples TRBV7-2 to TRBJ1-6; 7 nucleotides align to TRBD1. The germline V gene has CDR1 SGHTA and CDR2 FQGNSA. V trimming: 5 bases; J trimming: 6 bases; junction bases outside the gene matches: 4. The CDR3 sequence is 14 residues long. Here the CDR3 reads CASSADRVNSPLHF. CDR3 bases: TGTGCCAGCAGCGCAGACAGGGTTAATTCACCCCTCCACTTT.

This chain joins TRBV5-1 and TRBJ1-1; 8 nucleotides match TRBD1. Per germline, CDR1 SGHRS and CDR2 YFSETQ. V shed 4 bases, J shed 5 bases, and the junction held 4 bases outside the gene matches. This CDR3 region has 13 residues. The CDR3, as DNA: TGCGCCAGCAGCCTCAGGGGGCGTACTGAAGCTTTCTTT. This gives the protein CASSLRGRTEAFF.

The chain's CDR3 is CASSPWEAGANNEQFF. In DNA form, the CDR3 reads TGTGCCAGCTCACCTTGGGAGGCGGGAGCGAACAATGAGCAGTTCTTC. The V gene is TRBV18, the J gene TRBJ2-1; TRBD2 matches at 7 bases. From germline, CDR1 is KGHSH and CDR2 LQKENI. The CDR3 has 16 residues. The junction had 10 bases not matched to a gene; V was cut back by 3 bases and J by 5 bases.

The V and J genes are TRBV5-1 and TRBJ1-1; D unresolved. The germline CDR1 and CDR2 sequences are SGHRS and YFSETQ. Deletions cut 0 bases from V and 6 bases from J, with 12 bases between. The CDR3 is made up of 14 amino acids. As DNA, the CDR3 is TGCGCCAGCAGCTTGGTGGCATCTTTATCTGAAGCTTTCTTT. Amino acid sequence: CASSLVASLSEAFF. Full variable domain (remainder filled in from reference TRBV5-1 and TRBJ1-1): KAGVTQTPRYLIKTRGQQVTLSCSPISGHRSVSWYQQTPGQGLQFLFEYFSETQRNKGNFPGRFSGRQFSNSRSEMNVSTLELGDSALYLCASSLVASLSEAFFGQGTRLTVV.

The J gene is TRBJ2-5, the V gene TRBV18; D is perhaps TRBD1 (6 bases). The CDR3 loop spans 16 amino acids. Germline V gene lookup returns CDR1 KGHSH and CDR2 LQKENI. V was shortened by 2 bases and J by 0 bases, with 13 bases between the two germline ends. The CDR3 DNA sequence: TGTGCCAGCTCACCATCGGCAGGGGACAACCAAGAGACCCAGTACTTC. This sequence encodes CASSPSAGDNQETQYF.

A few counts support this clone. The V gene is TRBV27, the J gene TRBJ1-2, with 12 positions matching TRBD1. The CDR3 totals 18 residues. With 3 bases clipped from V and 3 bases from J, the junction kept 11 bases outside the gene matches. Germline values: CDR1 MNHEY, CDR2 SMNVEV (reference sequence). CDR3 sequence reads: CASSLLGTGGPKYYGYTF. Here the CDR3 DNA reads TGTGCCAGCAGTTTGCTCGGGACAGGGGGCCCGAAATACTATGGCTACACCTTC.

V is TRBV9 and J is TRBJ1-1; weak D call: TRBD1 (5 bases). The CDR3 extends over 11 amino acids. The V gene's germline CDR1 is SGDLS and CDR2 YYNGEE. V was trimmed by 4 bases and J by 10 bases, leaving 11 bases between them. The CDR3 DNA sequence: TGTGCCAGCAGCCGGGGGGAGAGAGCTTTCTTT. It translates to CASSRGERAFF.

The CDR3 loop is CASRVRDRGDGYTF. The CDR3 DNA reads TGTGCCAGCAGGGTTCGGGACAGGGGTGATGGCTACACCTTC. This chain joins TRBV6-6 and TRBJ1-2, with TRBD1 identical over 10 bases. This CDR3 has 14 amino acids. V dropped 6 bases and J dropped 6; count of bases not matched to a gene: 7. Germline V gene sequence: CDR1 MNHNY, CDR2 SVGAGI (reference sequence).

This clone is a singleton in its sample. CDR3 nucleotides: TGTGCCAGCAGTCGCACGCCGGCGACTAGCGGGAGTATTTCCGGGGAGCTGTTTTTT. Its protein is CASSRTPATSGSISGELFF. The rearrangement uses TRBV7-8 and TRBJ2-2; 12 bases map to TRBD2. This CDR3 comprises 19 residues. Trimming cost V 6 bases and J 6 bases; bases outside gene matches: 17. Germline V gene lookup returns CDR1 SGHVS and CDR2 FQNEAQ.

The V and J genes are TRBV28 and TRBJ2-7; 8 bases align to TRBD1. The trim removed 2 bases at V and 0 bases at J, leaving 9 bases unmatched. Germline loops: CDR1 MDHEN, CDR2 SYDVKM. CDR3 length: 17 residues. CDR3 sequence: CASSLDRGFSSSYEQYF. The DNA of the CDR3 is TGTGCCAGCAGTTTAGACAGGGGCTTTAGTAGCTCCTACGAGCAGTACTTC.